This T cell receptor (beta chain) appears in the sequencing data of a study of T cell responses to AZD1222 COVID-19 vaccine. Whole-study results and caveats: Elevations in Spike-specific TCR breadth and depth followed administration of two AZD1222 doses. With dominance at 160-218 and 743-854, vaccine-associated CD4 TCRs spanned spike.

The ends were cut back, 7 bases at V and 10 bases at J, with 17 bases in the middle. Germline V lookup: CDR1 LNHDA, CDR2 SQIVND (reference sequence). The CDR3 loop spans 14 amino acids. Concerning this clone itself: Its target is not known.

The repertoire was sequenced with immunoSEQ multiplex PCR; TCRdb's copy has only in-frame clones and lacks some. The sample has fewer than 90,000 clones; just over 85% are singletons. The chain carries TRBV19 and TRBJ2-6; possibly TRBD1 for D (6 bases). The clonotype was recovered from an adult who received the AZD1222 COVID-19 vaccine. The sequencing used peripheral blood, collected 28 days after the second AZD1222 dose. CDR3 sequence (DNA): TGTGCCAGTACCCAGAGGGGGAGCGCTAACGTCCTGACTTTC. This encodes CASTQRGSANVLTF.